This is a list of T cell receptor beta chains from one sample in a study of beta chain features in type 1 diabetes. Clones were sequenced by immunoSEQ multiplex PCR, and TCRdb holds only the in-frame ones, with some missing. Seen here are roughly 500,000 clones, 25% to 35% observed once, and the top ten hold about 0.065%. Sequencing input: naive CD4+ T cells from blood. The receptors originated from a man aged 18 to 30 in good health. CDR3s include the opening cysteine and the closing phenylalanine or tryptophan. A D gene is named only where the DNA matches it firmly. Clone size, where shown, is once, few, many, or a class for clones that have expanded.

D gene: TRBD1
J gene: TRBJ2-5
V gene: TRBV9
clone size: few
CDR3 DNA: TGTGCCAGCAGCCTTAGTGGGACAGGCCAAGAGACCCAGTACTTC
CDR3 protein: CASSLSGTGQETQYF

D gene: .
J gene: TRBJ1-1
V gene: TRBV30
clone size: few
CDR3 DNA: TGTGCCTGGAAAATCAGGGATATCCCTGAAGCTTTCTTT
CDR3 protein: CAWKIRDIPEAFF

D gene: .
J gene: TRBJ2-2
V gene: TRBV2
clone size: .
CDR3 DNA: TGTGCCAGCAGTTATGGGCCCACCGGGGAGCTGTTTTTT
CDR3 protein: CASSYGPTGELFF

D gene: TRBD2
J gene: TRBJ2-1
V gene: TRBV10-2
clone size: once
CDR3 DNA: TGCGCCAGCAGTGAATCACTAGCGGTTTACAATGAGCAGTTCTTC
CDR3 protein: CASSESLAVYNEQFF

D gene: TRBD1
J gene: TRBJ2-7
V gene: TRBV4-1
clone size: .
CDR3 DNA: TGCGCCAGCAGCCAAGACGACAGGGGCTACGAGCAGTACTTC
CDR3 protein: CASSQDDRGYEQYF

D gene: .
J gene: TRBJ2-6
V gene: TRBV29-1
clone size: few
CDR3 DNA: TGCAGCGTTTTCTTGAGGGCGAGCTCTGGGGCCAACGTCCTGACTTTC
CDR3 protein: CSVFLRASSGANVLTF

D gene: .
J gene: TRBJ2-7
V gene: TRBV9
clone size: .
CDR3 DNA: TGTGCCAGCAGCCAAAGTTTCGCTAGCTCCTACGAGCAGTACTTC
CDR3 protein: CASSQSFASSYEQYF

D gene: .
J gene: TRBJ2-7
V gene: TRBV21-1
clone size: .
CDR3 DNA: TGTGCCAGCAGCAAGCGGGCGAAAGGGCCCCTACAGAGCGAGCAGTACTTC
CDR3 protein: CASSKRAKGPLQSEQYF

D gene: TRBD2
J gene: TRBJ2-6
V gene: TRBV9
clone size: few
CDR3 DNA: TGTGCCAGCAGCATTATCAGCGGGGCCTCTGGGGCCAACGTCCTGACTTTC
CDR3 protein: CASSIISGASGANVLTF

D gene: TRBD1
J gene: TRBJ1-2
V gene: TRBV29-1
clone size: few
CDR3 DNA: TGCAGCGTTACGCATGGGGCAGCCGGGACAGGGTTTACTGGCTACACCTTC
CDR3 protein: CSVTHGAAGTGFTGYTF

D gene: .
J gene: TRBJ1-3
V gene: TRBV30
clone size: .
CDR3 DNA: TGTGCCTGGAGTGCCTCAGGGAACACCATATATTTT
CDR3 protein: CAWSASGNTIYF

D gene: .
J gene: TRBJ2-3
V gene: TRBV7-9
clone size: .
CDR3 DNA: TGTGCCAGCACCGAAAGGACTAGCACAGATACGCAGTATTTT
CDR3 protein: CASTERTSTDTQYF

D gene: TRBD2
J gene: TRBJ2-7
V gene: TRBV6-5
clone size: once
CDR3 DNA: TGTGCCAGCAGACCTAGCGGGAGAATACCCTACGAGCAGTACTTC
CDR3 protein: CASRPSGRIPYEQYF

D gene: .
J gene: TRBJ2-5
V gene: TRBV11-1
clone size: .
CDR3 DNA: TGTGCCAGCAGCTGGCTAACGACAGGATCTCGGGAGACCCAGTACTTC
CDR3 protein: CASSWLTTGSRETQYF

D gene: .
J gene: TRBJ2-5
V gene: TRBV9
clone size: few
CDR3 DNA: TGTGCCAGCAGCGTTGGGGGACTGTACCAAGAGACCCAGTACTTC
CDR3 protein: CASSVGGLYQETQYF

D gene: TRBD2
J gene: TRBJ2-3
V gene: TRBV29-1
clone size: few
CDR3 DNA: TGCAGCGGCTTGGGACTAGCGACCAGCACAGATACGCAGTATTTT
CDR3 protein: CSGLGLATSTDTQYF

D gene: .
J gene: TRBJ2-7
V gene: TRBV7-2
clone size: few
CDR3 DNA: TGTGCCAGCAGCCTCCAGGCGACAGCCCCCTACGAGCAGTACTTC
CDR3 protein: CASSLQATAPYEQYF

D gene: TRBD2
J gene: TRBJ2-1
V gene: TRBV9
clone size: .
CDR3 DNA: TGTGCCAGCAGCGTAGGATGGTTTAGCGGGACCTACAATGAGCAGTTCTTC
CDR3 protein: CASSVGWFSGTYNEQFF

D gene: TRBD1
J gene: TRBJ1-2
V gene: TRBV30
clone size: few
CDR3 DNA: TGTGCCTGGAGTGTTAGGGCAGAGGGGGCCTGGGGCTACACCTTC
CDR3 protein: CAWSVRAEGAWGYTF

D gene: .
J gene: TRBJ1-1
V gene: TRBV19
clone size: once
CDR3 DNA: TGTGCCAGTAAAGGGTCTTTTCCCTCACGGGCTTTCTTT
CDR3 protein: CASKGSFPSRAFF

D gene: TRBD1
J gene: TRBJ2-7
V gene: TRBV6-5
clone size: .
CDR3 DNA: TGTGCCAGCAGTTACTCTTCCCGGACAGGGGCTGACGAGCAGTACTTC
CDR3 protein: CASSYSSRTGADEQYF

D gene: .
J gene: TRBJ1-1
V gene: TRBV9
clone size: few
CDR3 DNA: TGTGCCAGCAGCGTAAGTAGCCAGGCAGGGACTGAAGCTTTCTTT
CDR3 protein: CASSVSSQAGTEAFF

D gene: .
J gene: TRBJ2-3
V gene: TRBV5-4
clone size: .
CDR3 DNA: TGTGCCAGCAGCTTGGTGAGGTCTAGCACAGATACGCAGTATTTT
CDR3 protein: CASSLVRSSTDTQYF

D gene: .
J gene: TRBJ2-5
V gene: TRBV30
clone size: .
CDR3 DNA: TGTGCCTGGAGCGTAGGGGGAACTTACCAAGAGACCCAGTACTTC
CDR3 protein: CAWSVGGTYQETQYF

D gene: .
J gene: TRBJ2-5
V gene: TRBV27
clone size: .
CDR3 DNA: TGTGCCAGCAGTGTCTACACAGGGTGGGGACAAGAGACCCAGTACTTC
CDR3 protein: CASSVYTGWGQETQYF

D gene: .
J gene: TRBJ2-2
V gene: TRBV29-1
clone size: .
CDR3 DNA: TGCAGCGTAAGCCGGGACATTAACACCGGGGAGCTGTTTTTT
CDR3 protein: CSVSRDINTGELFF

D gene: .
J gene: TRBJ1-5
V gene: TRBV9
clone size: .
CDR3 DNA: TGTGCCAGCAGCGTTGAGCCCCGGCAGCCCCAGCATTTT
CDR3 protein: CASSVEPRQPQHF

D gene: TRBD1
J gene: TRBJ2-1
V gene: TRBV25-1
clone size: .
CDR3 DNA: TGTGCCAGCGGTCAACCGGGACAGGGAAAGAATGAGCAGTTCTTC
CDR3 protein: CASGQPGQGKNEQFF

D gene: .
J gene: TRBJ2-7
V gene: TRBV30
clone size: .
CDR3 DNA: TGTGCCTGGAGTACGGCTACTGCGGAGCAGTACTTC
CDR3 protein: CAWSTATAEQYF

D gene: TRBD2
J gene: TRBJ2-1
V gene: TRBV27
clone size: .
CDR3 DNA: TGTGCCAGCAGTTCGAGAGCGGGATGGTACAATGAGCAGTTCTTC
CDR3 protein: CASSSRAGWYNEQFF

D gene: .
J gene: TRBJ1-1
V gene: TRBV27
clone size: few
CDR3 DNA: TGTGCCAGCAGACCAACAGGGCAAACTGAAGCTTTCTTT
CDR3 protein: CASRPTGQTEAFF

D gene: .
J gene: TRBJ1-5
V gene: TRBV4-3
clone size: .
CDR3 DNA: TGCGCCAGCAGCCCAGGCCTCAATCAGCCCCAGCATTTT
CDR3 protein: CASSPGLNQPQHF

D gene: .
J gene: TRBJ2-7
V gene: TRBV27
clone size: .
CDR3 DNA: TGTGCCAGCGCGGGGCCAGAAAACTACGAGCAGTACTTC
CDR3 protein: CASAGPENYEQYF

D gene: .
J gene: TRBJ1-1
V gene: TRBV29-1
clone size: few
CDR3 DNA: TGCAGCGTTGCCCAGGGCAACACTGAAGCTTTCTTT
CDR3 protein: CSVAQGNTEAFF

D gene: .
J gene: TRBJ2-1
V gene: TRBV7-2
clone size: .
CDR3 DNA: TGTGCCAGCAGCTCTTCGGCGGGTAATGAGCAGTTCTTC
CDR3 protein: CASSSSAGNEQFF

D gene: TRBD2
J gene: TRBJ2-3
V gene: TRBV5-6
clone size: few
CDR3 DNA: TGTGCCAGCAGCTTTGGACTAGCGGTCGCAGATACGCAGTATTTT
CDR3 protein: CASSFGLAVADTQYF